Reported below is one T cell receptor beta chain. This sample was included in a study of blood T cell repertoires in COVID-19. Whole-study context: COVID-19 samples, acute and convalescent, were from the United States, Italy and Spain.

Assay: immunoSEQ multiplex PCR; the TCRdb copy retains only in-frame clones and omits some. Among around 300,000 clones listed, nearly 90% were seen once. Cohort allocation depended upon clinical history that participants reported. Per germline, CDR1 SGHTA and CDR2 FQGTGA. J lost 3 bases, V lost 1 base, and 5 bases had no gene match. This CDR3 has 16 amino acids. Sample: PBMCs or T cells enriched from blood (not recorded which). The chain links TRBV7-3 to TRBJ2-5, with 10 bases identical to TRBD2. The sequence was obtained from a woman between 18 and 29 years old with acute COVID-19. CDR3 sequence (DNA): TGTGCCAGCAGCTTAAATCCTAGCGGGGGAAAAGAGACCCAGTACTTC. Protein sequence: CASSLNPSGGKETQYF.